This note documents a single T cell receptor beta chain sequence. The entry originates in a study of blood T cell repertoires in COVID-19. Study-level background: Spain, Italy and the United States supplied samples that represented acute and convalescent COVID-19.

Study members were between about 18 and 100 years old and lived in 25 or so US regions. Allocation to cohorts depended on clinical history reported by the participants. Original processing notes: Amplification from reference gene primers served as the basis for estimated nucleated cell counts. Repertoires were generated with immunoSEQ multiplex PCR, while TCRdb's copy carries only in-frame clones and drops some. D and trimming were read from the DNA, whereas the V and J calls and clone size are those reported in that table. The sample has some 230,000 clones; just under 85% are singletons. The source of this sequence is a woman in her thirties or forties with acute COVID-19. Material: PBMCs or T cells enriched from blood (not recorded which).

The CDR3 DNA is TGTGCCAGCAGTACCCAGGGTGGGAATTCACCCCTCCACTTT. Its protein is CASSTQGGNSPLHF. This chain joins TRBV6-5 and TRBJ1-6; D is possibly TRBD1 (5 bases). CDR3 length: 14 amino acids. The germline CDR1 and CDR2 sequences are MNHEY and SVGAGI. The V end lost 5 bases, the J end lost 7 bases, and 12 bases lay between the germline ends.